This TCR beta chain comes out of a study of blood T cell repertoires in COVID-19. Study at large: The origin of the acute and convalescent COVID-19 samples was the United States, Italy and Spain. From T cells, B-cell-depleted T cells, or PBMCs came the material, which was cDNA or gDNA.

The CDR3 sequence is 15 residues long. Per the germline V gene, CDR1 is MNHNY and CDR2 is SVGAGI (reference sequence). The J segment lost 6 bases and the V segment lost 6 bases, leaving 9 bases of the junction unmatched. In the study's own analysis: Using reference gene primer amplification, nucleated cell counts were estimated. TCRdb's table, derived via immunoSEQ multiplex PCR, lists solely in-frame clones and lacks some. V, J and clone size are those of that table, while D and trimming were read from the DNA. The sample holds approximately 170,000 clones; about 92% are singletons and the top ten take less than 2%. Seattle patient enrollment occurred during active infection, with longitudinal follow-up thereafter.

The chain combines TRBV6-6 with TRBJ2-2; 8 positions match TRBD1. Sequencing was done on a sample of peripheral blood. The TCR originated in a woman in her sixties or seventies with COVID-19, enrolled during active disease. The CDR3 loop reads CASSERRTGSGELFF. The CDR3 nucleotides are TGTGCCAGCAGCGAAAGAAGGACAGGGTCCGGGGAGCTGTTTTTT.